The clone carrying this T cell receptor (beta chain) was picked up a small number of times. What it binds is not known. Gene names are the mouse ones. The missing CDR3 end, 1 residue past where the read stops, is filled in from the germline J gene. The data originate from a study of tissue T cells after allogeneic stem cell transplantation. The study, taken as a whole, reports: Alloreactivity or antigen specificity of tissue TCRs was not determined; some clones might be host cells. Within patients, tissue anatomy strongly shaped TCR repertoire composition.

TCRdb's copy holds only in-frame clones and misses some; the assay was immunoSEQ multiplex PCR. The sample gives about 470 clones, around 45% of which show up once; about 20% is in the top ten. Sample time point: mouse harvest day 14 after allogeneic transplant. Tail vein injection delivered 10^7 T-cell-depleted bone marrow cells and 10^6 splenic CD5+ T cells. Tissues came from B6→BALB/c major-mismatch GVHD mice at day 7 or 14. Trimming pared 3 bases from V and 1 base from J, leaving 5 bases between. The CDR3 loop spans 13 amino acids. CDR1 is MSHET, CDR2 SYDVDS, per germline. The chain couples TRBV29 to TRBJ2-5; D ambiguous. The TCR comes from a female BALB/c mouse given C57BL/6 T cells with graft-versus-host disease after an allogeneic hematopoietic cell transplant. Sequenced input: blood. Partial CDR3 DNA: TGTGCTAGCAGTTTGGGGTACCAAGACACCCAGTAC. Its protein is CASSLGYQDTQY. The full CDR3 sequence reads CASSLGYQDTQYF.